The clone carrying this T cell receptor (beta chain) was counted many times. CDR1 is SGDLS, CDR2 YYNGEE, per germline. The CDR3 runs to 16 residues. The V end was cut by 4 bases, the J end by 8 bases, with 21 bases between. The sample is drawn from a study of T cells after yellow fever vaccination. Whole-study context: Preparation of fractions with low cell numbers was performed using SMART-Seq v4 Ultra Low Input.

They built TCR cDNA with 5'RACE template switching, a step that put in a universal primer site and UMIs. Using its own MiXCR run on the 5' RACE reads, TCRdb lists one record per CDR3 protein. Seen here are about 260,000 distinct CDR3 sequences, 3.6% observed once, and the top ten hold 15% to 20%. J is TRBJ2-2 and V is TRBV9, with a possible D match to TRBD2 (6 bases). The TCR sequence derives from a man in his late teens or twenties who received the YFV17D yellow fever vaccine. Here the sequenced sample was PBMCs, taken 15 days after the yellow fever booster vaccination. Here the CDR3 DNA reads TGTGCCAGCAGCCTACCTGGGACTCCCGAGGATGGGGAGCTGTTTTTT. It encodes CASSLPGTPEDGELFF.